A selection of T cell receptor beta chains follows, all from one sample in a study of blood T cell repertoires in COVID-19. TCRdb's copy holds only in-frame clones and misses some; the assay was immunoSEQ multiplex PCR. The data show around 150,000 clones, approximately 87% seen once. Input material: peripheral blood. The receptors were sampled from a woman aged 40-49 years with acute or convalescent COVID-19. Both conserved end residues are part of each CDR3. The D gene is left open where the match is weak. Part of the rows lack a size; the others show once, few, many or a class for expanded clones.

v_gene	abundance	d_gene	j_gene	CDR3nt	CDR3aa
TRBV24-1	NA	NA	TRBJ1-1	TGTGCCACCAGTGATTCCCAGTGGACTGAAGCTTTCTTT	CATSDSQWTEAFF
TRBV3-1/TRBV3-2	NA	TRBD1	TRBJ1-2	TGTGCCAGCAGCCCGAACAGGGGAAGCTACACCTTC	CASSPNRGSYTF
TRBV28	NA	NA	TRBJ2-5	TGTGCCAGCAGACCCGGAGGCCGGGAGACCCAGTACTTC	CASRPGGRETQYF
TRBV7-9	NA	TRBD1	TRBJ1-1	TGTGCCAGCAGCGCCCGGGAACAGGGGGACACTGAAGCTTTCTTT	CASSAREQGDTEAFF
TRBV15	NA	TRBD1	TRBJ1-3	TGTGCCACCACGCGGGACAGCTGGGGAAACACCATATATTTT	CATTRDSWGNTIYF
TRBV4-1	NA	NA	TRBJ1-2	TGCGCCAGCAGCCAAGCCGGAGACTATGGCTACACCTTC	CASSQAGDYGYTF
TRBV5-1	NA	NA	TRBJ2-4	TGCGCCAGCAGCTTGGTGTCAGGGTATGACAAAAACATTCAGTACTTC	CASSLVSGYDKNIQYF
TRBV15	NA	NA	TRBJ2-7	TGTGCCACCAGCAGAGGTCTCTCCTACGAGCAGTACTTC	CATSRGLSYEQYF
TRBV5-1	NA	TRBD2	TRBJ2-3	TGCGCCAGCAGCCTAGCCGGGACTACCCCTAGCACAGATACGCAGTATTTT	CASSLAGTTPSTDTQYF
TRBV18	once	NA	TRBJ1-5	TGTGCCAGCTCACCAAAAGCACAGGATCAGCCCCAGCATTTT	CASSPKAQDQPQHF
TRBV5-5	NA	NA	TRBJ1-1	TGTGCCAGCAGCTTGGCCTATCGAGCGGCAGCCACTGAAGCTTTCTTT	CASSLAYRAAATEAFF
TRBV6-2/TRBV6-3	NA	NA	TRBJ2-1	TGTGCCAGCAGTTCCTGGACACCCCTCAATGAGCAGTTCTTC	CASSSWTPLNEQFF
TRBV4-3	NA	TRBD2	TRBJ2-5	TGCGCCAGCAGCCGACTAGCGGGGGGGCAAGAGACCCAGTACTTC	CASSRLAGGQETQYF
TRBV11-2	NA	NA	TRBJ2-5	TGTGCCAGCAGCTTATCAGGGGCAGAGACCCAGTACTTC	CASSLSGAETQYF
TRBV9	NA	TRBD1	TRBJ1-4	TGTGCCAGCAGCCCTTGGACAGGGGGCGCCGGAACTAATGAAAAACTGTTTTTT	CASSPWTGGAGTNEKLFF
TRBV5-1	once	TRBD1	TRBJ2-7	TGCGCCAGCAGCCGGACAGGGGGATCCTACGAGCAGTACTTC	CASSRTGGSYEQYF
TRBV28	NA	NA	TRBJ2-1	TGTGCCAGCACCTTAACAGGGAATGAGCAGTTCTTC	CASTLTGNEQFF
TRBV7-8	few	NA	TRBJ2-2	TGTGCCAGCAGCTTAGTCTGGGAGACCGGGGAGCTGTTTTTT	CASSLVWETGELFF
TRBV24-1	NA	TRBD1	TRBJ2-2	TGTGCCTCATCAACAGGGGGTAACACCGGGGAGCTGTTTTTT	CASSTGGNTGELFF
TRBV15	NA	NA	TRBJ2-1	TGTGCCACCAGCAGAGTTGGTAAGAGCTCCTACAATGAGCAGTTCTTC	CATSRVGKSSYNEQFF
TRBV7-3	NA	TRBD2	TRBJ2-1	TGTGCCAGCAGCTTAACATCTAGCGGAAATGAGCAGTTCTTC	CASSLTSSGNEQFF
TRBV6-4	NA	TRBD2	TRBJ2-1	TGTGCCAGCAGTCGAGCGGGAGGGGCCGGCAATGAGCAGTTCTTC	CASSRAGGAGNEQFF
TRBV7-2	few	NA	TRBJ1-2	TGTGCCAGCAGCCCGGGTGGCTCGAACTATGGCTACACCTTC	CASSPGGSNYGYTF
TRBV6-2/TRBV6-3	once	TRBD1	TRBJ1-2	TGTGCCAGCAGTTACGCGGACAGGGCCTATGGCTACACCTTC	CASSYADRAYGYTF
TRBV7-8	NA	NA	TRBJ2-7	TGTGCCAGCAGCCGACAGAACTACGAGCAGTACTTC	CASSRQNYEQYF
TRBV25-1	NA	NA	TRBJ1-2	TGTGCCAGCAGTGAATTCACAGGGATCGCTGGCTACACCTTC	CASSEFTGIAGYTF